The next 24 T cell receptor beta chains were all read from a single sample in a study of cytomegalovirus exposure and HLA in healthy donors (dated by TCRdb to 2016 to 2017). The library relied on the immunoSEQ multiplex PCR assay. For the multiplex PCR, a mixture combining 60 forward primers for TCR Vbeta segments and 13 reverse primers for TCR Jbeta segments was used. The source is immuneACCESS, and TCRdb retained only in-frame sequences with V and J called. Part of the clones is not carried over; for the studies checked, unresolved V genes explain less than half of this, and the remainder is unexplained. This sample comprises over 150,000 clones, around 85% of them detected only once. The leading ten clones occupy 1% of the sample. Sample: PBMCs. The source of these receptors is a boy aged 2-15 years in good health and CMV-seronegative.

The gene calls are TRBV5-4 and TRBJ2-3; perhaps TRBD1 as D (5 bases). Deletions cut 3 bases from V and 1 base from J, with 18 bases between. Germline CDR1 is SGHNT and CDR2 is YYREEE (reference sequence). The CDR3 runs to 17 residues. CDR3: CASSSGKRGRGTDTQYF. The CDR3 nucleotides read TGTGCCAGCAGCTCTGGTAAAAGGGGTCGTGGCACAGATACGCAGTATTTT.

This chain connects TRBV5-5 to TRBJ1-4; D remains ambiguous. The CDR3 sequence is 13 residues long. Germline CDR1 SGHKS, CDR2 YYEKEE (reference sequence). The ends were cut back, 4 bases at V and 8 bases at J, with 12 bases in the middle. CDR3 region: CASSTQPGEKLFF. The CDR3 nucleotides read TGTGCCAGCAGCACCCAACCGGGGGAAAAACTGTTTTTT.

The chain employs TRBV10-1 and TRBJ2-3; 8 positions agree with TRBD2. Germline values: CDR1 WNHNN, CDR2 SYGVQD (reference sequence). The CDR3 consists of 14 residues. Unmatched junction bases numbered 6, after V lost 4 bases and J lost 6 bases. The chain's CDR3 is CASSAGGIEDTQYF. DNA of the CDR3: TGCGCCAGCAGTGCGGGAGGGATAGAGGATACGCAGTATTTT.

This clone was seen only once. The chain combines TRBV5-1 with TRBJ1-4; tentatively, D is TRBD1 (5 bases). CDR1 SGHRS and CDR2 YFSETQ come from the germline V gene. This CDR3 has 15 residues. V was shortened by 0 bases and J by 4 bases, with 10 bases between the two germline ends. The CDR3 sequence is CASSLGGGSNEKLFF. For the CDR3, the DNA is TGCGCCAGCAGCTTGGGCGGGGGGAGTAATGAAAAACTGTTTTTT.

This rearrangement joins TRBV6-1 to TRBJ2-7; 9 nucleotides line up with TRBD1. Germline CDR1 reads MNHNS; CDR2 reads SASEGT. Trimming removed 5 bases from V and 4 bases from J; junction bases left unmatched: 6. This CDR3 is 14 amino acids long. CDR3 nucleotide sequence: TGTGCCAGCAGTTCCCGGGACAGGGTATACGAGCAGTACTTC. Translating gives CASSSRDRVYEQYF.

The V gene is TRBV19, the J gene TRBJ1-2; no reliable D call. With 5 bases removed from V and 4 bases from J, the gap between germline ends came to 8 bases. Germline V gene data show CDR1 as LNHDA and CDR2 as SQIVND (reference sequence). The CDR3 has 12 residues. The CDR3 reads CASSHGAYGYTF. The DNA of the CDR3 is TGTGCCAGTAGTCACGGTGCCTATGGCTACACCTTC.

Notes on this clone: At one end, the junction sequence differs from germline, possibly due to a read error. The rearrangement uses TRBV7-9 and TRBJ1-2; D is ambiguous. Germline V gene sequence: CDR1 SEHNR, CDR2 FQNEAQ (reference sequence). The CDR3 sequence is 17 residues long. The CDR3 DNA reads TGTTCCAGCAGCTTATATCTCGTGGGCCCTGAGATAAGGCCCAACACCTTC. The encoded protein is CSSSLYLVGPEIRPNTF.

The gene calls are TRBV4-2 and TRBJ1-4; a weak D match, TRBD1 (5 bases). The CDR3 length is 19 residues. The V and J ends lost 0 bases and 6 bases respectively, with 23 bases between them. The germline CDR1 and CDR2 sequences are LGHNA and YNFKEQ. The CDR3 region is CASSQDPRSVSGFDEKLFF. The CDR3 DNA follows: TGTGCCAGCAGCCAAGATCCTCGGTCGGTGTCAGGGTTTGATGAAAAACTGTTTTTT.

The chain carries TRBV5-1 and TRBJ1-3; no definite D call. This CDR3 has 16 residues. From germline, CDR1 is SGHRS and CDR2 YFSETQ. V lost 0 bases to trimming and J lost 1 base, with 11 bases between them. The CDR3 protein is CASSLGQVRSGNTIYF. The CDR3 DNA reads TGCGCCAGCAGCTTGGGGCAGGTACGGTCTGGAAACACCATATATTTT.

The CDR3 loop reads CASSRQGSSYEQYV. CDR3 sequence (DNA): TGTGCCAGCAGCAGACAGGGGAGCTCCTACGAGCAGTACGTC. The chain links TRBV7-9 to TRBJ2-7; 8 bases map to TRBD1. Per the germline V gene, CDR1 is SEHNR and CDR2 is FQNEAQ (reference sequence). The CDR3 runs 14 residues. Germline trimming cut 5 bases from V and 0 bases from J; bases unmatched to any gene: 3.

CDR3 bases: TGTGCCAGCACTAAAGACAGGAGTCTGAACACTGAAGCTTTCTTT. It encodes CASTKDRSLNTEAFF. This chain links TRBV6-1 with TRBJ1-1; D may be TRBD1 (6 bases). V lost 7 bases, J lost 0 bases, and 15 bases lay in between. Germline values: CDR1 MNHNS, CDR2 SASEGT. The CDR3 spans 15 residues.

This rearrangement joins TRBV2 to TRBJ2-2; 12 bases match TRBD2. This CDR3 comprises 18 residues. Germline V CDR1 and CDR2: SNHLY, FYNNEI. The V gene end was trimmed by 6 bases and the J gene end by 4 bases; junction bases not matched to a gene: 12. CDR3 sequence reads: CASRMGTSGFVSTGELFF. For the CDR3, the DNA is TGTGCCAGCAGAATGGGGACTAGCGGGTTCGTAAGCACCGGGGAGCTGTTTTTT. The full variable domain, rest sourced from reference TRBV2 and TRBJ2-2, is EPEVTQTPSHQVTQMGQEVILRCVPISNHLYFYWYRQILGQKVEFLVSFYNNEISEKSEIFDDQFSVERPDGSNFTLKIRSTKLEDSAMYFCASRMGTSGFVSTGELFFGEGSRLTVL.

The chain combines TRBV5-5 with TRBJ1-1; D unclear. Looked up from germline, CDR1 is SGHKS and CDR2 is YYEKEE (reference sequence). The ends were cut back, 4 bases at V and 4 bases at J, with 11 bases in the middle. The CDR3 spans 13 residues. As DNA, the CDR3 is TGTGCCAGCAGCCTGGTGGAGGGCACTGAAGCTTTCTTT. Translating it yields CASSLVEGTEAFF.

The chain links TRBV28 to TRBJ2-5, with a possible D match to TRBD1 (7 bases). TRBJ2-7 explains the end of the DNA better; the J call may be wrong. Germline V gene sequence: CDR1 MDHEN, CDR2 SYDVKM. The CDR3 is made up of 17 amino acids. In DNA, the CDR3 is TGTGCCAGCAGTTTTCTGTCCCCTTCAGGGGGGCCCTACGAGCAGTACTTC. Translating gives CASSFLSPSGGPYEQYF.

The V call is TRBV19, the J call TRBJ1-5; D perhaps matches TRBD1 (6 bases). In germline, CDR1 is LNHDA, CDR2 SQIVND (reference sequence). Trimming stripped 6 bases from V and 3 bases from J, with 9 bases between. The CDR3 is made up of 13 amino acids. The DNA of the CDR3 is TGTGCCAGTAGCCACAGGGCCAATCAGCCCCAGCATTTT. This sequence encodes CASSHRANQPQHF.

This clone turned up a few times. This chain uses TRBV29-1 with TRBJ1-1; D possibly corresponds to TRBD1 (5 bases). V was shortened by 3 bases and J by 2 bases, with 16 bases between the two germline ends. CDR1 and CDR2 from the germline V gene are SQVTM and ANQGSEA. The CDR3 loop spans 15 amino acids. The CDR3 here is CSVECGGERNTEAFF. CDR3 bases: TGCAGCGTTGAGTGCGGGGGGGAAAGAAACACTGAAGCTTTCTTT.

V usage is TRBV29-1 and J usage is TRBJ2-7; 12 positions match TRBD1. J was trimmed by 5 bases and V by 5 bases; bases with no gene match: 7. Germline CDR1 reads SQVTM; CDR2 reads ANQGSEA. The length of the CDR3 is 14 residues. The CDR3 DNA follows: TGCAGCGTTACCGGGTGGGACAGGGGGCACGAGCAGTACTTC. Amino acids: CSVTGWDRGHEQYF.

The gene calls are TRBV5-5 and TRBJ2-5; 10 bases align to TRBD2. The CDR3 consists of 17 residues. After removal of 1 base from V and 2 bases from J, the junction contained 8 bases not matched to a gene. CDR1 is SGHKS and CDR2 is YYEKEE in the germline V gene (reference sequence). The CDR3 sequence: CASSLSPSGGAQETQYF. In DNA, the CDR3 is TGTGCCAGCAGCTTGTCCCCTAGCGGGGGAGCTCAAGAGACCCAGTACTTC.

Comments on this clone: Compared with germline, one end of the junction differs, possibly owing to a read error. The gene calls are TRBV15 and TRBJ2-3, with 14 bases fitting TRBD2. Germline values: CDR1 LNHNV, CDR2 YYDKDF (reference sequence). CDR3 length equals 13 residues. CDR3 sequence (DNA): TGTGCCACCAGCAGAGATCGGGGACTAGCGGGGGATTTT. Translated, it gives CATSRDRGLAGDF.

The rearrangement joins TRBV30 to TRBJ1-5; D ambiguous. Germline CDR1 GTSNPN, CDR2 SVGIG (reference sequence). The CDR3 covers 14 residues. Trimming removed 5 bases from V and 4 bases from J, with 15 bases in between. CDR3: CAWGRSTGNQPQHF. CDR3 nucleotide sequence: TGTGCCTGGGGGAGGTCCACGGGGAATCAGCCCCAGCATTTT. The variable domain in full, with the rest retrieved from reference TRBV30 and TRBJ1-5, is SQTIHQWPATLVQPVGSPLSLECTVEGTSNPNLYWYRQAAGRGLQLLFYSVGIGQISSEVPQNLSASRPQDRQFILSSKKLLLSDSGFYLCAWGRSTGNQPQHFGDGTRLSIL.

The rearrangement links TRBV5-1 to TRBJ1-6; TRBD1 matches at 7 bases. The CDR3 consists of 16 residues. Per germline, CDR1 SGHRS and CDR2 YFSETQ. The V gene end was trimmed by 0 bases and the J gene end by 7 bases; junction bases not matched to a gene: 7. CDR3 amino acids: CASSLESGQRNSPLHF. The CDR3 DNA follows: TGCGCCAGCAGCTTGGAATCGGGACAGAGAAATTCACCCCTCCACTTT.

This chain uses TRBV28 with TRBJ1-2; the match to TRBD1 covers 10 bases. Trimming cost V 8 bases and J 3 bases; bases outside gene matches: 3. The CDR3 contains 13 residues. Germline V gene lookup returns CDR1 MDHEN and CDR2 SYDVKM. The CDR3 sequence is CASSGQGYYGYTF. CDR3 DNA sequence: TGTGCCAGCTCGGGACAGGGGTACTATGGCTACACCTTC.

The chain recombines TRBV30 with TRBJ1-6; the match to TRBD1 covers 10 bases. Germline CDR1 GTSNPN, CDR2 SVGIG (reference sequence). The CDR3 has 16 amino acids. The V and J ends lost 3 bases and 0 bases, in that order; junction bases with no gene match: 2. The CDR3 here is CAWRDRGNSYNSPLHF. The CDR3 coding sequence is TGTGCCTGGAGGGACAGGGGGAACTCCTATAATTCACCCCTCCACTTT. Filled out from reference TRBV30 and TRBJ1-6, the complete variable domain reads SQTIHQWPATLVQPVGSPLSLECTVEGTSNPNLYWYRQAAGRGLQLLFYSVGIGQISSEVPQNLSASRPQDRQFILSSKKLLLSDSGFYLCAWRDRGNSYNSPLHFGNGTRLTVT.

The rearrangement links TRBV14 to TRBJ2-5, with D tentatively TRBD2 (6 bases). The germline gives CDR1 SGHDN, CDR2 FVKESK. Trimming removed 4 bases from V and 2 bases from J, with 17 bases in between. This CDR3 has 16 residues. CDR3 amino acids: CASSLGMGGSQETQYF. For the CDR3, the DNA is TGTGCCAGCAGCCTTGGCATGGGGGGATCACAAGAGACCCAGTACTTC.